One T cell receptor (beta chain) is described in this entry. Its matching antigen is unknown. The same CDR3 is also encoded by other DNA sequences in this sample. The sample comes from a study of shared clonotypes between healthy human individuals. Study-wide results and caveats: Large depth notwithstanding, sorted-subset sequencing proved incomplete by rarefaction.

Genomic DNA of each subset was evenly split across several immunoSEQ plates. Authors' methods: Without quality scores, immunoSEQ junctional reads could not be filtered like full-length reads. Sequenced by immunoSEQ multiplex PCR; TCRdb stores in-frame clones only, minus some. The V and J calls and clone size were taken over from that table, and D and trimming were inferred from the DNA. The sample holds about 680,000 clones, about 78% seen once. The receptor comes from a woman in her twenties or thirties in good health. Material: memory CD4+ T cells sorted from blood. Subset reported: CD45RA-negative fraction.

The CDR3 DNA reads as TGCGCCAGCAGCCAAGGAGGGGGGACAGATACGCAGTATTTT. Translated: CASSQGGGTDTQYF. This chain links TRBV5-1 with TRBJ2-3; D may be TRBD1 or TRBD2 (6 bases each). There are 14 residues in the CDR3. The germline gives CDR1 SGHRS, CDR2 YFSETQ. The V and J ends lost 4 bases and 3 bases respectively, with 12 bases between them.